The clone carrying this TCR beta chain was seen a handful of times. These data are taken from a study of CD8+ T cells in alopecia areata. cDNA prepared by RNA extraction and subsequent reverse transcription served as the template for sequencing. This table comes from immunoSEQ multiplex PCR, and its TCRdb copy is limited to in-frame clones, with some not included. The table has about 98,000 clones, about 45% seen once; the top ten hold 0.79%. This CDR3 spans 17 amino acids. Germline assignment: CDR1 SGHDN and CDR2 FVKESK. Trimming took 4 bases from V and 5 from J; bases not matched to a gene: 13. Sequenced input: CD4+ T cells sorted from blood. The TCR was taken from a human donor with alopecia areata. The gene calls are TRBV14 and TRBJ2-2, with 7 bases matching TRBD1. The CDR3 reads CASSPNRGRRKTGELFF. For the CDR3, the DNA is TGTGCCAGCAGCCCGAACAGGGGACGTAGAAAAACCGGGGAGCTGTTTTTT.